This TCR beta chain was observed in a study of response to subunit inactivated influenza vaccine. Concerning this clonotype itself: The antigen remains unidentified.

MiXCR, run by TCRdb on the RT-PCR reads, gives a single entry per CDR3 protein. The table shows 500,000 to 600,000 distinct CDR3 sequences, with around 8% occurring only once. The CDR3 covers 15 residues. V was shortened by 0 bases and J by 5 bases, with 13 bases between the two germline ends. Germline V CDR1 and CDR2: SNHLY, FYNNEI. Findings of the study overall: Authors suggested each seasonal flu vaccination may recruit only limited numbers of new T cells.

This TCR was recovered from a man between 45 and 75 years old who received an inactivated influenza vaccine. This rearrangement joins TRBV2 to TRBJ1-2; D unresolved. The starting material was PBMCs from blood, obtained around 25 months after vaccination. CDR3 in amino acids: CASSEAPGPTYGYTF. The CDR3 coding sequence is TGTGCCAGCAGTGAAGCGCCGGGCCCCACTTATGGCTACACCTTC.